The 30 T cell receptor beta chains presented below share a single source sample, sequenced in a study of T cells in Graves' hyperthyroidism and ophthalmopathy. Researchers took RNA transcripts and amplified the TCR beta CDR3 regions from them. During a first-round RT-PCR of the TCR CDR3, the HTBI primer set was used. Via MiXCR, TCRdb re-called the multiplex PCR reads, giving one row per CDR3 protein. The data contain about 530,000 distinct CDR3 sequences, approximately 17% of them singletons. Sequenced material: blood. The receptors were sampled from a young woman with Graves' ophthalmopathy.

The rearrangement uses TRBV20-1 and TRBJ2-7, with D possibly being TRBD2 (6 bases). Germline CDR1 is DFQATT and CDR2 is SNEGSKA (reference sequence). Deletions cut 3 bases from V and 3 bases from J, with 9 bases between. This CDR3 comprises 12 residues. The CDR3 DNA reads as TGCAGTGCTAGCCGCGGGAACTACGAGCAGTACTTC. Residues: CSASRGNYEQYF.

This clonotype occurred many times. CDR3 DNA: TGTGCCAGCAGTTCGGTAGTTTTAGCACCCTACGAGCAGTACTTC. Encoded protein: CASSSVVLAPYEQYF. This chain uses TRBV6-1 with TRBJ2-7; D remains unclear. Deletions cut 5 bases from V and 2 bases from J, with 16 bases between. This CDR3 spans 15 amino acids. Germline assignment: CDR1 MNHNS and CDR2 SASEGT.

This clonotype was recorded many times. CDR3 protein: CSARANEQYF. Written as DNA, the CDR3 is TGCAGTGCCCGAGCGAATGAGCAGTACTTC. The genes are TRBV20-1 and TRBJ2-7; D is undetermined. The germline gives CDR1 DFQATT, CDR2 SNEGSKA (reference sequence). V lost 6 bases and J 7 bases, leaving 10 bases between the germline ends. CDR3 length: 10 amino acids.

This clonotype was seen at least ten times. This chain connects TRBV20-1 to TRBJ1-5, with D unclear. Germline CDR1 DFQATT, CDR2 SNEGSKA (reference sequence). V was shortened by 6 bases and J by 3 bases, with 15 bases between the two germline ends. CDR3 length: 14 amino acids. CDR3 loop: CSASPDPYNQPQHF. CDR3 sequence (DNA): TGCAGTGCCAGCCCGGACCCTTACAATCAGCCCCAGCATTTT.

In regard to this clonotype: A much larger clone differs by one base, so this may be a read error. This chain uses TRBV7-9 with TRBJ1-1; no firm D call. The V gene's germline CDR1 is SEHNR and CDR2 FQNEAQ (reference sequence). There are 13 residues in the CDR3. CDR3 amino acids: CASSLYTNAEAFF. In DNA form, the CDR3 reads TGTGCCAGCAGCTTGTACACGAACGCTGAAGCTTTCTTT.

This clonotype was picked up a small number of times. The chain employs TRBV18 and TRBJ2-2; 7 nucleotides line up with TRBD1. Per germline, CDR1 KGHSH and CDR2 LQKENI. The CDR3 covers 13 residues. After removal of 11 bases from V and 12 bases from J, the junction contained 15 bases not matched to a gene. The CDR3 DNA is TGTGCCTGGACACAGGGGCCCCCAGGACAGCTGTTTTTT. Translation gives CAWTQGPPGQLFF. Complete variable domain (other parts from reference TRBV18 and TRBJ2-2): NAGVMQNPRHLVRRRGQEARLRCSPMKGHSHVYWYRQLPEEGLKFMVYLQKENIIDESGMPKERFSAEFPKEGPSILRIQQVVRGDSAAYFCAWTQGPPGQLFFGEGSRLTVL.

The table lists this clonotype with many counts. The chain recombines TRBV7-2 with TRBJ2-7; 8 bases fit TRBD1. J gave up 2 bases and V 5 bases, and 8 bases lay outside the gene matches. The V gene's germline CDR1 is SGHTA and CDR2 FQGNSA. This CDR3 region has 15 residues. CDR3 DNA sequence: TGTGCCAGCAGCCGATGGGACAGGTCTGCCTACGAGCAGTACTTC. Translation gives CASSRWDRSAYEQYF.

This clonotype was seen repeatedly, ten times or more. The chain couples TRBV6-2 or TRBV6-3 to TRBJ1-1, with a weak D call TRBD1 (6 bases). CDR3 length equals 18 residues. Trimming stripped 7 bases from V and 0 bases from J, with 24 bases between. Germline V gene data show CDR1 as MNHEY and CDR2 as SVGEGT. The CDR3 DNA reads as TGTGCCAGCACGTGGACTGCGGGGGGGCCTCCTGTGAACACTGAAGCTTTCTTT. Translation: CASTWTAGGPPVNTEAFF.

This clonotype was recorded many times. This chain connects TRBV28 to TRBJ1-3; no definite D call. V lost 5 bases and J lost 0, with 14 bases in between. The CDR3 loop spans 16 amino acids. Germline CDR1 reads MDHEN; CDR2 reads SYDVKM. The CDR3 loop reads CASSPGGISSGNTIYF. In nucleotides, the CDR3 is TGTGCCAGCAGTCCCGGCGGGATTAGCTCTGGAAACACCATATATTTT.

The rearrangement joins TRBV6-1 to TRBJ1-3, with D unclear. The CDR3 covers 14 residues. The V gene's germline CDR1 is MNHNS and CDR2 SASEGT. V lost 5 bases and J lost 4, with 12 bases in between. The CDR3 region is CASSSEAGGNTIYF. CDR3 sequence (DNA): TGTGCCAGCAGTTCGGAGGCGGGGGGAAACACCATATATTTT.

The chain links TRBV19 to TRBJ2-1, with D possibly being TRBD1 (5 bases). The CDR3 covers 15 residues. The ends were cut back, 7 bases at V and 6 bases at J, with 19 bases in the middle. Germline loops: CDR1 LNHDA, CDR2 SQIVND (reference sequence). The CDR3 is CASTTTGPYFNEQFF. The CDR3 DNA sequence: TGTGCCAGTACCACAACAGGCCCCTATTTCAATGAGCAGTTCTTC.

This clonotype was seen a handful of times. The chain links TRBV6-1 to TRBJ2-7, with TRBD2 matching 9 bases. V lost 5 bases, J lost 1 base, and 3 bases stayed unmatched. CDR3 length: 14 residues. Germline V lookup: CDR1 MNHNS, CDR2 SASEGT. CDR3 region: CASSSGGLSYEQYF. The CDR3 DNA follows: TGTGCCAGCAGTAGCGGGGGGCTTTCCTACGAGCAGTACTTC.

CDR3 bases: TGCAGTGCTGCGGGGACAGGGGGTTGGACCGGGGAGCTGTTTTTT. This gives the protein CSAAGTGGWTGELFF. The rearrangement uses TRBV20-1 and TRBJ2-2, with TRBD1 matching 11 bases. The ends lost 5 bases at V and 5 bases at J; junction bases unmatched: 7. The length of the CDR3 is 15 residues. The germline CDR1 and CDR2 sequences are DFQATT and SNEGSKA (reference sequence).

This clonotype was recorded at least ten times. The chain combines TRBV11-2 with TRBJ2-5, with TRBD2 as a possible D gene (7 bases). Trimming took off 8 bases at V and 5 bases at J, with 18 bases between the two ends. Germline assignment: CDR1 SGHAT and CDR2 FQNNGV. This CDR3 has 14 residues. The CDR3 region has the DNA TGTGCCAGCTACGTTGGGGGGGCTTCCGAGACCCAGTACTTC. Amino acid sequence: CASYVGGASETQYF.

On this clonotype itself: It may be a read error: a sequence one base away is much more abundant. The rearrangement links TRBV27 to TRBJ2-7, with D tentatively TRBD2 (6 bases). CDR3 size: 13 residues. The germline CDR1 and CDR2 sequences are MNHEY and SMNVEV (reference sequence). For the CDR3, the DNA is TGTACCAGCAGTTTTGGGAGGTCATACGAGCAGTACTTC. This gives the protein CTSSFGRSYEQYF.

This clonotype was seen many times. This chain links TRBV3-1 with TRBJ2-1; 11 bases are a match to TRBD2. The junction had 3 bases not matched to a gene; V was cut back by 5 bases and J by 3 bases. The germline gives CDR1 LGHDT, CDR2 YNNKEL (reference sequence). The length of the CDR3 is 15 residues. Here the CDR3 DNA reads TGTGCCAGCAGCACGACTAGCGGGATCTACAATGAGCAGTTCTTC. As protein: CASSTTSGIYNEQFF.

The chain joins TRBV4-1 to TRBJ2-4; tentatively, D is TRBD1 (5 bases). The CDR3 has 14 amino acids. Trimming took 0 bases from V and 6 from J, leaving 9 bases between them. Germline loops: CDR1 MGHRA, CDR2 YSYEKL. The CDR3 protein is CASSQDVRANIQYF. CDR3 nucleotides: TGCGCCAGCAGCCAAGATGTCAGGGCAAACATTCAGTACTTC.

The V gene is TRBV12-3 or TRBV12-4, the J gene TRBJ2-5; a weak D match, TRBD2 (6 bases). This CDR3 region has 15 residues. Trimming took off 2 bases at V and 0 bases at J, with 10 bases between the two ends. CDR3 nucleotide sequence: TGTGCCAGCAGTTTAACCGGGGGAGACCAAGAGACCCAGTACTTC. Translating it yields CASSLTGGDQETQYF.

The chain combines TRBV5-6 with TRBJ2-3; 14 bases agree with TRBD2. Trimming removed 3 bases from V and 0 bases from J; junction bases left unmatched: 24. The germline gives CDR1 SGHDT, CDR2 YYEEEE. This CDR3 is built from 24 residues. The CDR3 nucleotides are TGTGCCAGCAGCTGGCCACCGGGACTAGCGGGAGATCGAGGGACGAGGACTAGCACAGATACGCAGTATTTT. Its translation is CASSWPPGLAGDRGTRTSTDTQYF.

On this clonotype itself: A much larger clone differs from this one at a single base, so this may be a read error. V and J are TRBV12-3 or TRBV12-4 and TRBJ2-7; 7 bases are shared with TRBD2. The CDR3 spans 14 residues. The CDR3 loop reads CASEEAGAGDEQCF. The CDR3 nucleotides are TGTGCCAGCGAGGAGGCGGGAGCCGGAGACGAGCAGTGCTTC.

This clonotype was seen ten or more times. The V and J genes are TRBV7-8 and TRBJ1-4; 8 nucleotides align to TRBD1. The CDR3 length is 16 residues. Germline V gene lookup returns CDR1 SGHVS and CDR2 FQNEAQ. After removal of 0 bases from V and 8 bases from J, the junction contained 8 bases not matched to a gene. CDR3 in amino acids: CASSLARQGAGEKLFF. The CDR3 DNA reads TGTGCCAGCAGCTTAGCGCGGCAGGGGGCCGGGGAAAAACTGTTTTTT.

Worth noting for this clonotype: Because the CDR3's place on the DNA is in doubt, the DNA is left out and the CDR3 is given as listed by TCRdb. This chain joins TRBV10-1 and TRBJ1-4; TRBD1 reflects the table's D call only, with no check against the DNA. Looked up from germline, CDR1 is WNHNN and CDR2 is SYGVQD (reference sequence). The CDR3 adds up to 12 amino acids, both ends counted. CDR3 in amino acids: CATADRVKNCFF.

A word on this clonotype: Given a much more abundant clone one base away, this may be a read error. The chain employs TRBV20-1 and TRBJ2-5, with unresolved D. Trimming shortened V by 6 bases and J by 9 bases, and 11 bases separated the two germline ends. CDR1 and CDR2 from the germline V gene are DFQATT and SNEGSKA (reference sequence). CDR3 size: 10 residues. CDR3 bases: TGCAGTGCAGAACGGATGGCCCAGTACTTC. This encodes CSAERMAQYF.

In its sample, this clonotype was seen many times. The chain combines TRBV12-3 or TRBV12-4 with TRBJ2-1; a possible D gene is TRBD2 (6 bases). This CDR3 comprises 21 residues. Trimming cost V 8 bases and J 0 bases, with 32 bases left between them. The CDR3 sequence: CASSFLNRDLGGPSSYNEQFF. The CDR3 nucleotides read TGTGCCAGCTCCTTCCTCAACCGGGACCTTGGAGGGCCCAGCTCCTACAATGAGCAGTTCTTC.

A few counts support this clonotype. For the CDR3, the DNA is TGTGCCAGCAGCTACGGTGGGTCCACCTCCACCGGGGAGCTGTTTTTT. Translated: CASSYGGSTSTGELFF. V is TRBV6-1 and J is TRBJ2-2; the D is unclear. CDR3 length equals 16 residues. Trimming pared 6 bases from V and 4 bases from J, leaving 18 bases between. CDR1 and CDR2 (germline): MNHNS, SASEGT.

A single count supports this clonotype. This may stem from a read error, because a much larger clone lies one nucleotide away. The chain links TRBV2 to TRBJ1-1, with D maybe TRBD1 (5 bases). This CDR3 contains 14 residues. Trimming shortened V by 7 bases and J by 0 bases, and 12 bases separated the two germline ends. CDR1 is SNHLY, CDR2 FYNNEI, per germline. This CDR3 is CASKDKVMNTEAFF. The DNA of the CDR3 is TGTGCCAGCAAGGACAAGGTCATGAACACTGAAGCTTTCTTT.

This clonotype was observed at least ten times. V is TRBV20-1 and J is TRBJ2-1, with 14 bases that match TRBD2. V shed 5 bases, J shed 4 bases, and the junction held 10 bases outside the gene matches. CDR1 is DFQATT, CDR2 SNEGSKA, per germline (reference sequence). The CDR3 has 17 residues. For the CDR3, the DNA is TGCAGTGCTCCACATGGGACTAGCGGGAGCGCGTACAATGAGCAGTTCTTC. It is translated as CSAPHGTSGSAYNEQFF.

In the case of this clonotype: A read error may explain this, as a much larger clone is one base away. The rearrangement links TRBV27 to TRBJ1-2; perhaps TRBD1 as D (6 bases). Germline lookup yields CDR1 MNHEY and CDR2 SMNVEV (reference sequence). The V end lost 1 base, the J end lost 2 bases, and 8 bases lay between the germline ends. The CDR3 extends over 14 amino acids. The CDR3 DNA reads TGTGCCAGCAGTTTATTCGACAGGAACTATGGCTACACCTTC. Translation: CASSLFDRNYGYTF.

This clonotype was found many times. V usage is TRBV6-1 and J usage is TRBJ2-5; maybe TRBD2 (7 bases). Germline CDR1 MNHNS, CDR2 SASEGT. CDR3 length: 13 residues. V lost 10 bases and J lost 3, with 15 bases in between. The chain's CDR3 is CATPGGPKETQYF. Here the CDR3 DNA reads TGTGCCACCCCCGGGGGGCCCAAAGAGACCCAGTACTTC.

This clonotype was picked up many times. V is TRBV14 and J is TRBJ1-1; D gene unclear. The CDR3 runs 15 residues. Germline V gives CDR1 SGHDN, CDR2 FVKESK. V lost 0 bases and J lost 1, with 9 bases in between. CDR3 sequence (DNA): TGTGCCAGCAGCCAAGATCTCGGGCAGAACACTGAAGCTTTCTTT. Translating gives CASSQDLGQNTEAFF.